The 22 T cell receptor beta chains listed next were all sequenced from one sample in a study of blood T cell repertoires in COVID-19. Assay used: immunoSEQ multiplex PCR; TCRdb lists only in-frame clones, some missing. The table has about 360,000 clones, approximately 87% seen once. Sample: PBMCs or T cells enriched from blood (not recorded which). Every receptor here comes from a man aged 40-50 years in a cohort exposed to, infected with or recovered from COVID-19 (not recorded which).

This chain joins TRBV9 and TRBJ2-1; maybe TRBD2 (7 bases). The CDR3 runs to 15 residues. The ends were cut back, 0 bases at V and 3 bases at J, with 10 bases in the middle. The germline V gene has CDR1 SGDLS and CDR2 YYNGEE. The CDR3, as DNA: TGTGCCAGCAGCGTAGCGGGGGGCGTCTACAATGAGCAGTTCTTC. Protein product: CASSVAGGVYNEQFF.

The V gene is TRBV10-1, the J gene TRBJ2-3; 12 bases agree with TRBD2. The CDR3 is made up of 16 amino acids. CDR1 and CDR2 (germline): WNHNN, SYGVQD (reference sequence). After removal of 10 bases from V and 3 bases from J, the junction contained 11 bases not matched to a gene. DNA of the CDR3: TGCGCCACCTCTACTAGCGGGAGGTTATCGACAGATACGCAGTATTTT. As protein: CATSTSGRLSTDTQYF.

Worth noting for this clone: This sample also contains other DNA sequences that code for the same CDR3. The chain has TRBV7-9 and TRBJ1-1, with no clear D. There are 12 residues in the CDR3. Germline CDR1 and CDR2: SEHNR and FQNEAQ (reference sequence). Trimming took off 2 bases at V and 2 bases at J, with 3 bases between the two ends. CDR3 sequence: CASSLQNTEAFF. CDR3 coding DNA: TGTGCCAGCAGCTTACAAAACACTGAAGCTTTCTTT.

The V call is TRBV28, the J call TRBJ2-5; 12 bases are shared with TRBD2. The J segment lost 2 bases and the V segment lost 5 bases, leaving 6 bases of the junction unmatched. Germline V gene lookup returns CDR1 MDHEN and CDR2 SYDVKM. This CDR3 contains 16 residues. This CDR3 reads CASSPSGRAPQETQYF. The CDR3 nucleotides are TGTGCCAGCAGTCCTAGCGGGAGGGCCCCTCAAGAGACCCAGTACTTC.

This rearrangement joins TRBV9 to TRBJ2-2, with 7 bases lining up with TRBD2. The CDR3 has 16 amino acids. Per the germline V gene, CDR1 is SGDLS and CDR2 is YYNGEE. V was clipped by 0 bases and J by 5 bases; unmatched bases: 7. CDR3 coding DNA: TGTGCCAGCAGCGTAGACGCTAGCGGAACTACCGGGGAGCTGTTTTTT. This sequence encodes CASSVDASGTTGELFF.

CDR3 sequence (DNA): TGTGCCTGGATCGCAGGGAAGATTAACACCGGGGAGCTGTTTTTT. Residues: CAWIAGKINTGELFF. The chain recombines TRBV30 with TRBJ2-2; D might be TRBD1 (5 bases). Germline assignment: CDR1 GTSNPN and CDR2 SVGIG (reference sequence). The CDR3 contains 15 residues. V lost 4 bases and J 2 bases, leaving 14 bases between the germline ends. Full variable domain (outside the CDR3, taken from reference TRBV30 and TRBJ2-2): SQTIHQWPATLVQPVGSPLSLECTVEGTSNPNLYWYRQAAGRGLQLLFYSVGIGQISSEVPQNLSASRPQDRQFILSSKKLLLSDSGFYLCAWIAGKINTGELFFGEGSRLTVL.

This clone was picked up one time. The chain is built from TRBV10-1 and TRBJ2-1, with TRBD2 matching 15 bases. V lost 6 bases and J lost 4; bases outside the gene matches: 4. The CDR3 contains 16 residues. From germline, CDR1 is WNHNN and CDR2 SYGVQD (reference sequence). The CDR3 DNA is TGCGCCAGCAGCGACGGACTAGCGGGGGGGTACAATGAGCAGTTCTTC. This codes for CASSDGLAGGYNEQFF.

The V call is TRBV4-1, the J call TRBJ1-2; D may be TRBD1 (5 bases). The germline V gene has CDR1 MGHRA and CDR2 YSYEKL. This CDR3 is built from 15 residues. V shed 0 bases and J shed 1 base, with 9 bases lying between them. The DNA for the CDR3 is TGCGCCAGCAGCCAAGATAGGACATTTAACTATGGCTACACCTTC. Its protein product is CASSQDRTFNYGYTF.

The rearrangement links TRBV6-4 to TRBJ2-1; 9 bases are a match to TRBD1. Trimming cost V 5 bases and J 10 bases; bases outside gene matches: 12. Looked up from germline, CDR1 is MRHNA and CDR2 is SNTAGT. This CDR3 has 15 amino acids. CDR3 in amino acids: CASSPSGQGRREQFF. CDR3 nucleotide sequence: TGTGCCAGCAGTCCTTCGGGACAGGGACGGCGGGAGCAGTTCTTC.

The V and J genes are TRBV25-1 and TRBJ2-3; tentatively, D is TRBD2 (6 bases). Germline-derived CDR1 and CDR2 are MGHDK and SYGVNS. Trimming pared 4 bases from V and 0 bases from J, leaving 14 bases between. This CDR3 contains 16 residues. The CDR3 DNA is TGTGCCAGCAGTGTGCTTCTAGGGACTAGCACAGATACGCAGTATTTT. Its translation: CASSVLLGTSTDTQYF.

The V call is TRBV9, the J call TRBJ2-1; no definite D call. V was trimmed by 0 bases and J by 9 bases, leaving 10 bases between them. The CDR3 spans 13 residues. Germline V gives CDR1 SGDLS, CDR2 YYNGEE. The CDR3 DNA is TGTGCCAGCAGCGTAGCTGACGACACTGAGCAGTTCTTC. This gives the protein CASSVADDTEQFF.

This chain's CDR3 is CASIPQDRNYGYTF. CDR3 DNA sequence: TGTGCCAGCATCCCCCAGGACAGAAACTATGGCTACACCTTC. This sequence joins TRBV28 and TRBJ1-2, with a possible D match to TRBD1 (6 bases). Trimming left V 7 bases short and J 2 bases short, with 14 bases between. The germline CDR1 and CDR2 sequences are MDHEN and SYDVKM. The CDR3 extends over 14 amino acids.

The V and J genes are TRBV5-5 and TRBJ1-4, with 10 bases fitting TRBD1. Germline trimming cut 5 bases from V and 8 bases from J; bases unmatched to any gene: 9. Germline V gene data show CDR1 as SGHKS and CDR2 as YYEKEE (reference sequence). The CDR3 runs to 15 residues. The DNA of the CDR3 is TGTGCCAGCAGGAACCGACAGGGGGCGGGGGAAAAACTGTTTTTT. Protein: CASRNRQGAGEKLFF.

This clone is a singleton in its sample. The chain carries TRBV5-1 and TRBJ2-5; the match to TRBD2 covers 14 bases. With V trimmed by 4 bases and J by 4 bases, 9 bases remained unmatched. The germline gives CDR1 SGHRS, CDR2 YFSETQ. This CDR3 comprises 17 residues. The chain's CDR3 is CASSPTGTSGRRETQYF. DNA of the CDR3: TGCGCCAGCAGCCCCACCGGGACTAGCGGGAGAAGAGAGACCCAGTACTTC.

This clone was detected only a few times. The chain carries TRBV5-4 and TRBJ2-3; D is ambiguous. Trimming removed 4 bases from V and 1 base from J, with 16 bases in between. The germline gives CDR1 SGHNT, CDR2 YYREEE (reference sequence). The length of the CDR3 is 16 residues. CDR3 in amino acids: CASSPAPWRGTDTQYF. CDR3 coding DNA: TGTGCCAGCAGCCCCGCCCCTTGGAGAGGCACAGATACGCAGTATTTT.

The CDR3 nucleotides read TGTGCCAGAAGCTTGACAGGGCATTCACCCCTCCACTTT. Its translation: CARSLTGHSPLHF. This chain joins TRBV5-3 and TRBJ1-6; D possibly corresponds to TRBD1 (6 bases). TRBV5-3 is marked as an open reading frame, function uncertain. V lost 1 base and J 8 bases, leaving 7 bases between the germline ends. This CDR3 has 13 residues.

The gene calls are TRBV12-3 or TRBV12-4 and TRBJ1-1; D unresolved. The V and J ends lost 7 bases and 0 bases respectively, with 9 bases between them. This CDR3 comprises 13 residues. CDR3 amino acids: CASNEEMNTEAFF. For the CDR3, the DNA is TGTGCCAGCAATGAAGAGATGAACACTGAAGCTTTCTTT.

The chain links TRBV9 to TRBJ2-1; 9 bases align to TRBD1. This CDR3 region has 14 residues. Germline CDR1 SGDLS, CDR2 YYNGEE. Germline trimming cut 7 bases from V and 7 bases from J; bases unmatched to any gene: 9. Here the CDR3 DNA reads TGTGCCAGCGAGGCGGGACAGGGTGTTAATGAGCAGTTCTTC. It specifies CASEAGQGVNEQFF.

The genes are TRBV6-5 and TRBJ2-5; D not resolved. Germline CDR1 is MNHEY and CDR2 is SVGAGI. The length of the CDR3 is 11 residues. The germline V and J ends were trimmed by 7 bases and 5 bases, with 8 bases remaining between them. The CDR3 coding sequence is TGTGCCAGCATAGCCGGCGAGACCCAGTACTTC. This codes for CASIAGETQYF.

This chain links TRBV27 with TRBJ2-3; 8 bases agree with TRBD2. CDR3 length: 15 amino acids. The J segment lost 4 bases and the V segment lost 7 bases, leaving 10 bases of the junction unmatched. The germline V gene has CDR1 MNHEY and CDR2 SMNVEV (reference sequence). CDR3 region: CASTPSGSGADTQYF. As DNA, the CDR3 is TGTGCCAGCACCCCGAGCGGGAGTGGTGCAGATACGCAGTATTTT.

CDR3 in amino acids: CASSAGTKYNEQFF. In DNA, the CDR3 is TGTGCCAGCAGCGCCGGGACTAAATACAATGAGCAGTTCTTC. The chain joins TRBV2 to TRBJ2-1; 7 nucleotides agree with TRBD2. Losses at the gene ends were 6 bases for V and 4 bases for J; bases not matched to a gene: 6. The germline V gene encodes CDR1 SNHLY and CDR2 FYNNEI. This CDR3 contains 14 residues.

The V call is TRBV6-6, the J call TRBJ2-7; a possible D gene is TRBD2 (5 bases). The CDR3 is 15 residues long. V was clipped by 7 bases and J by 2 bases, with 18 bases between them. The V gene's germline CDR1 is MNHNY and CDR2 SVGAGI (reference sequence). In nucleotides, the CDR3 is TGTGCCAGCACGGGGAAGGTAGCCGGACCCTACGAGCAGTACTTC. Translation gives CASTGKVAGPYEQYF.